The clone carrying this T cell receptor beta chain was seen at least ten times. Whole blood, unfractionated, served as the material for total RNA extraction. In the library, unique molecular identifiers were attached to individual cDNA molecules. In the authors' workflow: Per-sample TCR counts ranged from roughly 20,000 to 750,000, median approximately 98,000. TCRdb reanalysed the reads using MiXCR and keeps one entry per CDR3 protein. What appears here as the V and J calls and clone size reflects TCRdb's work, not the paper's. The table lists 120,000 or so distinct CDR3 sequences, less than 10% of them singletons, with 1.2% to 1.5% in the top ten. CDR1 and CDR2 (germline): SGHTA, FQGNSA. The CDR3 is 13 residues long. The ends were cut back, 2 bases at V and 8 bases at J, with 12 bases in the middle. This sample stems from a study of human T cells and chemical hapten exposure. Study summary: TCR yield per sample varied, mainly due to pooled library volumes.

Material: whole blood. The V and J genes are TRBV7-2 and TRBJ1-2, with a tentative D call TRBD1 (5 bases). The receptor was isolated from a human donor in good health. Some clones in this sample may be carry-over from other donors' samples. The CDR3 sequence is CASSLYGGGGYTF. CDR3 sequence (DNA): TGTGCCAGCAGCTTATACGGGGGTGGGGGCTACACCTTC.